The 18 T cell receptor beta chains given below trace back to one sample, sequenced in a study of T cells in Graves' hyperthyroidism and ophthalmopathy. It was RNA transcripts that yielded the amplified TCR beta CDR3 regions. Primed by the HTBI set, a first-round RT-PCR was run on the TCR CDR3. TCRdb reprocessed the multiplex PCR reads with MiXCR, giving one entry per CDR3 protein. The data show a few hundred thousand distinct CDR3 sequences, around 46% seen once. The sample was peripheral blood or thyroid tissue (not recorded which). These receptor sequences come from a woman younger than 35 with Graves' hyperthyroidism.

Turning to this clonotype: Sequence at one end of the junction differs from germline and may be a read error. The genes are TRBV10-3 and TRBJ2-7; TRBD2 is a possible D gene (6 bases). The CDR3 is 17 residues long. Looked up from germline, CDR1 is ENHRY and CDR2 is SYGVKD. The CDR3 reads CASSYLTVAVRSYEQYF. The CDR3 DNA sequence: TGTGCCAGCAGTTACCTCACTGTAGCGGTTAGGTCCTACGAGCAGTACTTC.

This clonotype has a handful of counts. No conserved phenylalanine or tryptophan ends this CDR3, so it is likely a read error. It is unclear where the CDR3 begins or ends on the DNA, so no DNA is shown, and the CDR3 is as TCRdb lists it. The V call is TRBV7-2, the J call TRBJ1-4; TRBD1, the table's D call, was not compared with the DNA. Both ends counted, the CDR3 spans 8 residues. The germline gives CDR1 SGHTA, CDR2 FQGNSA. The CDR3 loop is CASSVPVV.

The chain uses TRBV15 and TRBJ1-5; 8 bases agree with TRBD1. This CDR3 is built from 15 residues. The trim removed 3 bases at V and 5 bases at J, leaving 6 bases unmatched. Looked up from germline, CDR1 is LNHNV and CDR2 is YYDKDF (reference sequence). In DNA form, the CDR3 reads TGTGCCACCAGCAGCTCGGACAGGGAGGATCAGCCCCAGCATTTT. As protein: CATSSSDREDQPQHF.

The rearrangement links TRBV7-2 to TRBJ2-7; D remains ambiguous. The CDR3 consists of 13 residues. Trimming left V 3 bases short and J 2 bases short, with 8 bases between. Germline V lookup: CDR1 SGHTA, CDR2 FQGNSA. This chain's CDR3 is CASSFVGTYEQYF. The CDR3 DNA sequence: TGTGCCAGCAGCTTCGTCGGAACCTACGAGCAGTACTTC.

As regards this clonotype: An end of the junction differs from the germline gene, which may be a read error. Written as DNA, the CDR3 is TGTGCCAGCACCCGGTTAGAGGGCAATCGGCCCCAGCATTTT. Its translation: CASTRLEGNRPQHF. The chain couples TRBV25-1 to TRBJ1-5; D is unclear. This CDR3 is 14 amino acids long. Germline V CDR1 and CDR2: MGHDK, SYGVNS.

The V gene is TRBV7-2, the J gene TRBJ1-1; D uncertain. V was clipped by 6 bases and J by 1 base, with 12 bases between them. Per the germline V gene, CDR1 is SGHTA and CDR2 is FQGNSA. This CDR3 comprises 14 residues. The CDR3: CASRPLERNTEAFF. The CDR3 bases are TGTGCCAGCAGACCGTTGGAGAGGAACACTGAAGCTTTCTTT.

The V and J genes are TRBV29-1 and TRBJ1-2, with 11 bases lining up with TRBD1. This CDR3 spans 14 amino acids. Germline V gene lookup returns CDR1 SQVTM and CDR2 ANQGSEA. V shed 2 bases and J 6 bases; nucleotides not matched to a gene: 5. The CDR3 DNA reads as TGCAGCGTTGAACGGGACAGGGGGATCCATGGCTACACCTTC. It is translated as CSVERDRGIHGYTF.

The sample holds a few counts of this clonotype. One junction end disagrees with the germline gene, perhaps due to a read error. V and J are TRBV7-8 and TRBJ1-5; the D is unclear. The CDR3 spans 15 residues. Per germline, CDR1 SGHVS and CDR2 FQNEAQ. In DNA, the CDR3 is TGCGCCAGCAGCCCCGGGGATCAAGGCAATCAGCCCCAGCATTTT. It codes for CASSPGDQGNQPQHF.

In its sample, this clonotype was seen many times. This chain uses TRBV13 with TRBJ1-1; D perhaps matches TRBD1 (6 bases). The CDR3 is made up of 16 amino acids. Germline assignment: CDR1 PRHDT and CDR2 FYEKMQ (reference sequence). V was pared by 5 bases and J by 0 bases, with 16 bases between. As DNA, the CDR3 is TGTGCCAGCAGCCCTCTCTTGGGGGCCTTGAACACTGAAGCTTTCTTT. Residues: CASSPLLGALNTEAFF. Using reference TRBV13 and TRBJ1-1 for the parts outside the CDR3, the full variable domain is AAGVIQSPRHLIKEKRETATLKCYPIPRHDTVYWYQQGPGQDPQFLISFYEKMQSDKGSIPDRFSAQQFSDYHSELNMSSLELGDSALYFCASSPLLGALNTEAFFGQGTRLTVV.

This clonotype has at least ten counts. This chain connects TRBV7-2 to TRBJ1-6, with 9 bases fitting TRBD1. The V gene's germline CDR1 is SGHTA and CDR2 FQGNSA. The junction had 5 bases not matched to a gene; V was cut back by 5 bases and J by 9 bases. The CDR3 covers 14 residues. CDR3 bases: TGTGCCAGCAGCCCCGGGACAGGGCGTTCACCCCTCCACTTT. As protein: CASSPGTGRSPLHF.

The chain joins TRBV2 to TRBJ1-2; TRBD1 agrees at 10 bases. Germline V gives CDR1 SNHLY, CDR2 FYNNEI. The CDR3 totals 14 residues. The V gene end was trimmed by 6 bases and the J gene end by 8 bases; junction bases not matched to a gene: 9. CDR3 amino acids: CASRFDRGQGGYTF. The CDR3 DNA follows: TGTGCCAGCAGATTTGACAGGGGGCAGGGCGGCTACACCTTC.

Ten or more counts support this clonotype. This chain uses TRBV7-9 with TRBJ1-5; D is unresolved. The ends were cut back, 1 base at V and 2 bases at J, with 9 bases in the middle. CDR1 SEHNR and CDR2 FQNEAQ come from the germline V gene (reference sequence). This CDR3 contains 15 residues. As DNA, the CDR3 is TGTGCCAGCAGCTTAGGACCAAGCGGCAATCAGCCCCAGCATTTT. It translates to CASSLGPSGNQPQHF.

This clonotype was observed many times. The chain recombines TRBV7-2 with TRBJ2-5; D unclear. V was pared by 5 bases and J by 11 bases, with 21 bases between. The germline CDR1 and CDR2 sequences are SGHTA and FQGNSA. The CDR3 length is 14 residues. The CDR3 region has the DNA TGTGCCAGCAGCCCCACCCTACAGAGTTCGATACAGTACTTC. Its protein is CASSPTLQSSIQYF.

This clonotype was seen a handful of times. The V and J genes are TRBV9 and TRBJ2-5; 12 nucleotides line up with TRBD2. The germline CDR1 and CDR2 sequences are SGDLS and YYNGEE. This CDR3 is 17 amino acids long. V trimming: 0 bases; J trimming: 5 bases; junction bases outside the gene matches: 8. This chain's CDR3 is CASSVGTSGIGRETQYF. For the CDR3, the DNA is TGTGCCAGCAGCGTAGGGACTAGCGGGATCGGTAGGGAGACCCAGTACTTC.

At least ten counts were recorded for this clonotype. The rearrangement joins TRBV7-9 to TRBJ2-7, with D possibly TRBD2 on 6 matching bases. There are 13 residues in the CDR3. Germline V gene lookup returns CDR1 SEHNR and CDR2 FQNEAQ (reference sequence). Trimming shortened V by 5 bases and J by 3 bases, and 11 bases separated the two germline ends. The CDR3 coding sequence is TGTGCCAGCAGCGGAGGGGAGAGCTACGAGCAGTACTTC. Amino acids: CASSGGESYEQYF.

The CDR3 spells CASSLGNREYGYTF. The CDR3 bases are TGTGCCAGCAGCTTGGGGAACAGGGAGTATGGCTACACCTTC. The chain has TRBV7-2 and TRBJ1-2; D may be TRBD1 (6 bases). Trimming left V 3 bases short and J 5 bases short, with 13 bases between. There are 14 residues in the CDR3. The germline gives CDR1 SGHTA, CDR2 FQGNSA.

The CDR3 region has the DNA TGTGCCAGTAGCCACCTTATCGGGAACACTGAAGCTTTCTTT. Residues: CASSHLIGNTEAFF. The genes are TRBV19 and TRBJ1-1, with D unresolved. Trimming removed 6 bases at V and 1 base at J, with 12 bases between. This CDR3 comprises 14 residues. Per the germline V gene, CDR1 is LNHDA and CDR2 is SQIVND (reference sequence).

The sample holds many counts of this clonotype. The chain has TRBV15 and TRBJ1-2; D unclear. Trimming removed 0 bases from V and 8 bases from J, with 7 bases in between. CDR1 is LNHNV, CDR2 YYDKDF, per germline (reference sequence). The CDR3 covers 12 residues. CDR3 residues: CATSRERGGYTF. The CDR3 DNA reads TGTGCCACCAGCAGAGAGAGAGGGGGCTACACCTTC.